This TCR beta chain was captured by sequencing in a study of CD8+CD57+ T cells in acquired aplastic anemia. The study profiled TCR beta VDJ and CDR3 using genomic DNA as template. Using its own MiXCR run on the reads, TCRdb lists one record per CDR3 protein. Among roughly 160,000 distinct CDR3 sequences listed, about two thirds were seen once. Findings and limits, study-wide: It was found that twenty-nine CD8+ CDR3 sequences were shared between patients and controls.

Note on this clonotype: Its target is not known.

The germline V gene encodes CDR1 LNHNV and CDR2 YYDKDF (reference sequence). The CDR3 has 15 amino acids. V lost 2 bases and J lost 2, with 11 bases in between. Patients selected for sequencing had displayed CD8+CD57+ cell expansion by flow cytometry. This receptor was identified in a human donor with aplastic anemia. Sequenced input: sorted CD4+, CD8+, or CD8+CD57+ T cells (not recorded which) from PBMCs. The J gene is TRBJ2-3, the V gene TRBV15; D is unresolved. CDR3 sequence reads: CATSRRSTYTDTQYF. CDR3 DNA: TGTGCCACCAGCAGAAGATCAACGTACACAGATACGCAGTATTTT.